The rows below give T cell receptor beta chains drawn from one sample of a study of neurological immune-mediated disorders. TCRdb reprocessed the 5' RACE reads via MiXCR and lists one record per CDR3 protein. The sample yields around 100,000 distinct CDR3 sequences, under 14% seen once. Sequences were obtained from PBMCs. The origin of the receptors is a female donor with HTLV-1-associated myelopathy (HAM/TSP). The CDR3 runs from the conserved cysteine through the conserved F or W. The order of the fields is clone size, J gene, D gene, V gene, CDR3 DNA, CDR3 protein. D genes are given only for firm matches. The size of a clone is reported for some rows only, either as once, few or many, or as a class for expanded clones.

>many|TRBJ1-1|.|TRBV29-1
TGCAGCACCCGGGTCGGTGACACTGAAGCTTTCTTT
CSTRVGDTEAFF
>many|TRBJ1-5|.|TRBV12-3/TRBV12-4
TGTGCCAGCACTAGACAGTCAATGTACCGGCCCCAGCATTTT
CASTRQSMYRPQHF
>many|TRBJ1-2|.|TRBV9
TGTGCCAGCAGCGGACCAAGGGCCAGGGATGGTGGCTACACCTTC
CASSGPRARDGGYTF
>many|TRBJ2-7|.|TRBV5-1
TGCGCCAGCAGCCCAACTCGTGGAGGGGCACCCTACGAGCAGTACTTC
CASSPTRGGAPYEQYF
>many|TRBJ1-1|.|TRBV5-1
TGCGCCAGCAGCTTGTCGACGAACACTGAAGCTTTCTTT
CASSLSTNTEAFF
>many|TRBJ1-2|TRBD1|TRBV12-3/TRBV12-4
TGTGCCAGCACCTTTCAGGGGGGCGGCCACGGCTACACCTTC
CASTFQGGGHGYTF
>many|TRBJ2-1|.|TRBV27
TGTGCCAGCAGTCCACGGTTCAATGAGCAGTTCTTC
CASSPRFNEQFF
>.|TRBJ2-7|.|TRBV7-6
TGTGCCAGCAGTCGGGGGCTCGGGGGTACCTACGAGCAGTACTTC
CASSRGLGGTYEQYF
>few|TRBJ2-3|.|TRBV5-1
TGCGCCAGCAGCTTGGGTAAGCCCACAGATACGCAGTATTTT
CASSLGKPTDTQYF
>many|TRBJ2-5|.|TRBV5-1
TGCGCCAGCAGCTTGAACGGGCAGGGAGAGACCCAGTACTTC
CASSLNGQGETQYF
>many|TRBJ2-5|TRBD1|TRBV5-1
TGCGCCAGCAGGTTACAGGGGTCCCAAGAGACCCAGTACTTC
CASRLQGSQETQYF
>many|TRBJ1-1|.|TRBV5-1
TGCGCCAGCAGTCCGGGCCCTATGAACACTGAAGCTTTCTTT
CASSPGPMNTEAFF
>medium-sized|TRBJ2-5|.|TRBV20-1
TGCAGTGCTAGATCCCGGGTTGGAGAGACCCAGTACTTC
CSARSRVGETQYF
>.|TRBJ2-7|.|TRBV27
TGTGCCAGCAGTTTAAGCCAATCCTACGAGCAGTACTTC
CASSLSQSYEQYF
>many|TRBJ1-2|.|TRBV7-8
TGTGCCAGCAGCCGGACAGCTACTTATGGCTACACCTTC
CASSRTATYGYTF
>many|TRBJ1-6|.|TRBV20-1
TGCAGTGCTAGAGTCGGGGTAGGGCAGACTTATAATTCACCCCTCCACTTT
CSARVGVGQTYNSPLHF
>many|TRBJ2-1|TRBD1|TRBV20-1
TGCAGTGCTACCACCGGGACAGTCGTCTACAATGAGCAGTTCTTC
CSATTGTVVYNEQFF
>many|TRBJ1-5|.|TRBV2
TGTGCCAGCAGGCTTAGCAATCAGCCCCAGCATTTT
CASRLSNQPQHF
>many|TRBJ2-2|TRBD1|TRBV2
TGTGCCAGTATGACAGGGGGGAACACCGGGGAGCTGTTTTTT
CASMTGGNTGELFF
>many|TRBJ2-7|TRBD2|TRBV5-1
TGCGCCAGCAGCAGGACTAGCGGAACCTACGAGCAGTACTTC
CASSRTSGTYEQYF
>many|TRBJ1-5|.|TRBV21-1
TGTGCCAGCAGCAAGGGTAAGAAGGGGGCGCCCCAGCATTTT
CASSKGKKGAPQHF
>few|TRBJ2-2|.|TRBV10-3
TGTGCCATCAGTGCTCTTAACACCGGGGAGCTGTTTTTT
CAISALNTGELFF
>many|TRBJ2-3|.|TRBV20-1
TGCAGTGCTAGTGTACGGAGCACAGATACGCAGTATTTT
CSASVRSTDTQYF
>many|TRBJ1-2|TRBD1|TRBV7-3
TGTGCCAGCAGCACGGGACAGGGGAGGGCTTATGGCTACACCTTC
CASSTGQGRAYGYTF
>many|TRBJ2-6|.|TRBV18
TGTGCCAGCTCTGGGGCCAACGTCCTGACTTTC
CASSGANVLTF
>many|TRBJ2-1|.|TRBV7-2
TGTGCCAGCGGACCCAATTTCTACAATGAGCAGTTCTTC
CASGPNFYNEQFF
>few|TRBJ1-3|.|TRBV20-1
TGCAGTGCTTCGGACGGGCCTGGAAACACCATATATTTT
CSASDGPGNTIYF
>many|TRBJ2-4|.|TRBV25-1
TGTGCCAGCAGTGAATATTCCCAGCTAGGTCTAAACATTCAGTACTTC
CASSEYSQLGLNIQYF
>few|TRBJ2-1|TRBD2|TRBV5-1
TGCGCCAGCAGCTTGTCTAGCGGGGGGGCGTCTGAGCAGTTCTTC
CASSLSSGGASEQFF
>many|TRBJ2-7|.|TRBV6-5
TGTGCCAGCAAAGCGGACGGACGATCCTCCTACGAGCAGTACTTC
CASKADGRSSYEQYF
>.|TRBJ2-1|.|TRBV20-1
TGCAGTGCTAGAGATTTCACAGGGCCCAGCGATGAGCAGTTCTTC
CSARDFTGPSDEQFF
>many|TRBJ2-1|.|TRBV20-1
TGCAGTGCTCCGAGCAGAGGGGTGAATGAGCAGTTCTTC
CSAPSRGVNEQFF
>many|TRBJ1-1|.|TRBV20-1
TGCAGCCTAGCTTCGGTGGGGGTCTCCACTGAAGCTTTCTTT
CSLASVGVSTEAFF
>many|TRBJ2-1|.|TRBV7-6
TGTGCCAGCAGCTTAGCTCTGGGTCACTACAATGAGCAGTTCTTC
CASSLALGHYNEQFF
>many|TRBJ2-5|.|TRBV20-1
TGCAGTGGACGGCTTAACCAAGAGACCCAGTACTTC
CSGRLNQETQYF
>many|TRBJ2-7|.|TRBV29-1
TGCAGCGTTGCGCGGACACCCTACGAGCAGTACTTC
CSVARTPYEQYF
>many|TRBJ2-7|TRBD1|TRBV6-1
TGTGCCAGCAGGGTAGGGACAGGGGACTACGAGCAGTACTTC
CASRVGTGDYEQYF
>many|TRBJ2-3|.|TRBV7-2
TGTGCCAGCAGCTCAAACAGGGATTTGTCAGATACGCAGTATTTT
CASSSNRDLSDTQYF
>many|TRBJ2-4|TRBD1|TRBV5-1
TGCGCCAGCAGCTTGGAGGGACAGGTTACCCCCAAGTACTTC
CASSLEGQVTPKYF
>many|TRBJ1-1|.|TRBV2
TGTGCCAGCAGCGTCGTAGAGGGGGGCACTGAAGCTTTCTTT
CASSVVEGGTEAFF
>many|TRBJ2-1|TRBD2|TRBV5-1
TGCGCCAGCAGCCTGGGGGGGACTGGGAGCAATGAGCAGTTCTTC
CASSLGGTGSNEQFF
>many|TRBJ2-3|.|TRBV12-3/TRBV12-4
TGTGCCACCCAGTTGGTGGGGGGTAGCACAGATACGCAGTATTTT
CATQLVGGSTDTQYF
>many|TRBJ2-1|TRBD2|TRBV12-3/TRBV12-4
TGTGCCAGCAGTTTCCGCCCCACCGGACTAGCGGGGGCCAATGAGCAGTTCTTC
CASSFRPTGLAGANEQFF
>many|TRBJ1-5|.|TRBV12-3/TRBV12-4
TGTGCCAGCAGTTGGGGTCGCGATCAGCCCCAGCATTTT
CASSWGRDQPQHF
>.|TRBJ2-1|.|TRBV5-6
TGTGCCAGCAGCTTGGGACTAGAGGGGGCCTTACGGAATGAGCAGTTATTC
CASSLGLEGALRNEQLF
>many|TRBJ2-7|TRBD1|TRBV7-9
TGTGCCAGCACCCTACAGGGGAACGAGCAGTACTTC
CASTLQGNEQYF
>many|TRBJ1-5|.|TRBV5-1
TGCGCCAGCAGCTTGGAGGGGGGCCAGCCCCAGCATTTT
CASSLEGGQPQHF
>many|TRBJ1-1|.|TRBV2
TGTGCCAGCAGTGAAAGGGACCGAGCGGCTGAAGCTTTCTTT
CASSERDRAAEAFF
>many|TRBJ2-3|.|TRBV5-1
TGCGCCAGCAGCCGGGGGACAGTGAACACAGATACGCAGTATTTT
CASSRGTVNTDTQYF